Listed below are T cell receptor beta chains from one sample, sequenced in a study of post-analysis software for immune sequencing data. In TCRdb, the PCR reads were re-called with MiXCR into one record per CDR3 protein. The sample records under 650,000 distinct CDR3 sequences, 44% being singletons. The sequenced sample was blood. These TCRs come from a girl aged 5-17 years with multiple sclerosis. Both conserved end residues are trimmed from each CDR3. Each record gives: J gene, V gene, clone size, CDR3 protein. Clone size appears in some rows only: once, few, many, or a class for an expanded clone.

J gene: TRBJ2-1; V gene: TRBV12-3/TRBV12-4; clone size: few; CDR3 protein: ASSFAGADNEQF
J gene: TRBJ2-1; V gene: TRBV6-2/TRBV6-3; clone size: -; CDR3 protein: ASRNRGLANPYNEQF
J gene: TRBJ2-3; V gene: TRBV9; clone size: few; CDR3 protein: ASSDYSGFSTDTQY
J gene: TRBJ2-5; V gene: TRBV10-3; clone size: -; CDR3 protein: AIRGKGRVETQY
J gene: TRBJ1-2; V gene: TRBV10-3; clone size: -; CDR3 protein: AISEPRQGRENYGYT
J gene: TRBJ2-1; V gene: TRBV27; clone size: -; CDR3 protein: ASSPRTPSYNEQF
J gene: TRBJ1-1; V gene: TRBV5-1; clone size: once; CDR3 protein: ASAFLRSNIEAF
J gene: TRBJ2-7; V gene: TRBV27; clone size: -; CDR3 protein: ASSHGSNEQY
J gene: TRBJ1-1; V gene: TRBV7-2; clone size: many; CDR3 protein: ASSLGRTNTEAF
J gene: TRBJ2-5; V gene: TRBV4-1; clone size: -; CDR3 protein: AGSQDEETQY